These 31 T cell receptor beta chains share one sample of origin, sequenced in a study of T cell responses to AZD1222 COVID-19 vaccine. Produced via immunoSEQ multiplex PCR; TCRdb's table is partial and in-frame only. Of approximately 89,000 clones in the sample, roughly 84% were seen once. Sample: peripheral blood, taken 28 days after the second AZD1222 dose. These receptors all stem from an adult who received the AZD1222 COVID-19 vaccine.

This chain uses TRBV27 with TRBJ1-4; 9 nucleotides agree with TRBD1. The CDR3 is 18 amino acids. V shed 5 bases and J 7 bases; nucleotides not matched to a gene: 17. Germline V gene sequence: CDR1 MNHEY, CDR2 SMNVEV (reference sequence). Here the CDR3 DNA reads TGTGCCAGCAGTATACAGGGACAGGGTATTGGTATGATTGAAAAACTGTTTTTT. Amino acids: CASSIQGQGIGMIEKLFF.

In this sample, this clone turned up many times. The J gene is TRBJ2-7, the V gene TRBV3-1 (or the pseudogene TRBV3-2); possibly TRBD2 for D (8 bases). The CDR3 loop spans 14 amino acids. The V end was cut by 7 bases, the J end by 3 bases, with 16 bases between. CDR1 is LGHDT, CDR2 YNNKEL, per germline (reference sequence). In DNA, the CDR3 is TGTGCCAGCACCTTAGCGGGACAGCTCTACGAGCAGTACTTC. Protein product: CASTLAGQLYEQYF.

This chain joins TRBV6-1 and TRBJ1-2; 11 nucleotides line up with TRBD1. CDR3 size: 15 residues. V lost 2 bases to trimming and J lost 7 bases; unmatched junction nucleotides: 6. Germline V gene lookup returns CDR1 MNHNS and CDR2 SASEGT. The CDR3 sequence is CASSESGQGGGGYTF. DNA for the CDR3: TGTGCCAGCAGTGAATCGGGACAGGGGGGAGGTGGCTACACCTTC.

The rearrangement links TRBV10-3 to TRBJ1-6, with TRBD1 matching over 7 bases. After removal of 3 bases from V and 7 bases from J, the junction contained 9 bases not matched to a gene. Germline CDR1 ENHRY, CDR2 SYGVKD. The CDR3 extends over 16 amino acids. The CDR3 coding sequence is TGTGCCATCAGTGACCCGGTGGGACAGATCAATTCACCCCTCCACTTT. Its translation is CAISDPVGQINSPLHF.

The chain couples TRBV7-6 to TRBJ1-4, with unresolved D. The CDR3 contains 13 residues. The ends were cut back, 5 bases at V and 3 bases at J, with 7 bases in the middle. CDR1 is SGHVS and CDR2 is FNYEAQ in the germline V gene. This CDR3 reads CASSLHPNEKLFF. The CDR3 bases are TGTGCCAGCAGCCTCCATCCTAATGAAAAACTGTTTTTT.

This sequence joins TRBV6-5 and TRBJ1-3, with a possible D match to TRBD1 (5 bases). This CDR3 comprises 13 residues. V was shortened by 6 bases and J by 3 bases, with 9 bases between the two germline ends. CDR1 is MNHEY, CDR2 SVGAGI, per germline. Written as DNA, the CDR3 is TGTGCCAGCAGCCTCAGGGTTGGAAACACCATATATTTT. Translation: CASSLRVGNTIYF.

This clone occurred once. The rearrangement uses TRBV29-1 and TRBJ1-2, with a weak D call TRBD1 (5 bases). Germline CDR1 is SQVTM and CDR2 is ANQGSEA. Between the trimmed V and J ends, which lost 7 bases and 6 bases, there was a span of 12 bases. The CDR3 has 11 amino acids. The DNA for the CDR3 is TGCAGCGCCGGGACTCCCGATGGCTACACCTTC. Translation: CSAGTPDGYTF.

The chain uses TRBV11-2 and TRBJ1-1, with D hard to call. V was cut by 3 bases and J by 1 base, with 15 bases left in between. This CDR3 spans 16 amino acids. Germline V gene sequence: CDR1 SGHAT, CDR2 FQNNGV. CDR3: CASSFPRGGKNTEAFF. DNA for the CDR3: TGTGCCAGCAGCTTTCCCCGGGGAGGGAAGAACACTGAAGCTTTCTTT.

This clone appeared a single time. The chain has TRBV7-6 and TRBJ2-2; perhaps TRBD1 as D (6 bases). Germline-derived CDR1 and CDR2 are SGHVS and FNYEAQ. Trimming removed 7 bases at V and 4 bases at J, with 16 bases between. The CDR3 totals 15 residues. CDR3 residues: CASTVQGGVTGELFF. As DNA, the CDR3 is TGTGCCAGCACTGTACAAGGGGGAGTCACCGGGGAGCTGTTTTTT.

The chain combines TRBV2 with TRBJ1-1, with D maybe TRBD1 (5 bases). The ends were cut back, 6 bases at V and 2 bases at J, with 13 bases in the middle. There are 14 residues in the CDR3. Germline CDR1 and CDR2: SNHLY and FYNNEI. The CDR3: CASRNPGLNTEAFF. Here the CDR3 DNA reads TGTGCCAGCAGAAATCCGGGGCTAAACACTGAAGCTTTCTTT.

The chain uses TRBV7-9 and TRBJ1-2; no firm D call. CDR1 is SEHNR, CDR2 FQNEAQ, per germline (reference sequence). V lost 5 bases and J lost 4, with 11 bases in between. The CDR3 has 13 residues. CDR3 DNA sequence: TGTGCCAGCAGCACAGACAAGTTCTATGGCTACACCTTC. As protein: CASSTDKFYGYTF. Drawing the rest from reference TRBV7-9 and TRBJ1-2, the complete variable domain is DTGVSQNPRHKITKRGQNVTFRCDPISEHNRLYWYRQTLGQGPEFLTYFQNEAQLEKSRLLSDRFSAERPKGSFSTLEIQRTEQGDSAMYLCASSTDKFYGYTFGSGTRLTVV.

V and J are TRBV27 and TRBJ1-6, with TRBD1 matching over 7 bases. This CDR3 is 14 amino acids long. Germline V gives CDR1 MNHEY, CDR2 SMNVEV (reference sequence). V was pared by 7 bases and J by 9 bases, with 9 bases of the junction left unmatched. The DNA for the CDR3 is TGTGCCAGCAAATTGCAGGGGGACGGTTCACCCCTCCACTTT. Translating it yields CASKLQGDGSPLHF.

The chain joins TRBV28 to TRBJ2-7, with TRBD1 matching over 7 bases. This CDR3 contains 18 residues. Unmatched junction bases numbered 15, after V lost 3 bases and J lost 1 base. Germline CDR1 MDHEN, CDR2 SYDVKM. The CDR3 region is CASSFIPGYRDRSYEQYF. The CDR3 bases are TGTGCCAGCAGTTTTATTCCGGGATACCGGGACAGATCCTACGAGCAGTACTTC.

The DNA of the CDR3 is TGTGCCAGCAGCGCCCGAGATACGCAGTATTTT. Its protein is CASSARDTQYF. The V and J genes are TRBV7-9 and TRBJ2-3; D is undetermined. The length of the CDR3 is 11 residues. V lost 5 bases and J 5 bases, leaving 5 bases between the germline ends. The germline V gene encodes CDR1 SEHNR and CDR2 FQNEAQ (reference sequence).

V is TRBV3-1 (or the pseudogene TRBV3-2) and J is TRBJ2-5; unclear D gene. Germline loops: CDR1 LGHDT, CDR2 YNNKEL (reference sequence). Trimming left V 7 bases short and J 0 bases short, with 21 bases between. The CDR3 consists of 17 residues. CDR3: CASTRLGGAQYQETQYF. The CDR3 bases are TGTGCCAGCACCAGGTTAGGCGGAGCCCAATACCAAGAGACCCAGTACTTC.

The chain uses TRBV6-5 and TRBJ2-4; the D gene is possibly TRBD2 (6 bases). The V end was cut by 7 bases, the J end by 4 bases, with 14 bases between. CDR1 and CDR2 (germline): MNHEY, SVGAGI. The length of the CDR3 is 14 residues. CDR3 bases: TGTGCCAGCAACCCTGCCGGGACTAAAAACATTCAGTACTTC. This codes for CASNPAGTKNIQYF.

This chain joins TRBV27 and TRBJ2-1; 9 bases are shared with TRBD2. With 6 bases clipped from V and 9 bases from J, the junction kept 12 bases outside the gene matches. The CDR3 totals 15 residues. Germline assignment: CDR1 MNHEY and CDR2 SMNVEV (reference sequence). CDR3 sequence reads: CASRPTSGYLGEQFF. CDR3 DNA sequence: TGTGCCAGCAGACCAACTAGCGGGTACCTCGGTGAGCAGTTCTTC.

The chain carries TRBV30 and TRBJ1-3; D might be TRBD1 (6 bases). Germline V lookup: CDR1 GTSNPN, CDR2 SVGIG (reference sequence). This CDR3 is built from 14 residues. V shed 6 bases and J shed 3 bases, with 15 bases lying between them. The CDR3 nucleotides read TGTGCCTGTAGTCAGGGGCTTCTTGGAAACACCATATATTTT. Translation gives CACSQGLLGNTIYF.

This chain joins TRBV11-2 and TRBJ2-7, with 10 bases that match TRBD1. The CDR3 covers 15 residues. V shed 6 bases and J 5 bases; nucleotides not matched to a gene: 10. CDR1 SGHAT and CDR2 FQNNGV come from the germline V gene. Here the CDR3 reads CASRVPGQGSHEQYF. The CDR3 nucleotides read TGTGCCAGCAGGGTTCCGGGACAGGGGAGCCACGAGCAGTACTTC.

The chain uses TRBV3-1 (or the pseudogene TRBV3-2) and TRBJ2-4; a possible D gene is TRBD2 (5 bases). Trimming cost V 6 bases and J 7 bases, with 19 bases left between them. The CDR3 consists of 15 residues. In germline, CDR1 is LGHDT, CDR2 YNNKEL (reference sequence). The CDR3 sequence is CASSPGDRTGNIQYF. CDR3 DNA sequence: TGTGCCAGCAGTCCCGGTGATAGGACGGGGAACATTCAGTACTTC.

This chain joins TRBV4-2 and TRBJ2-1; D unresolved. The germline gives CDR1 LGHNA, CDR2 YNFKEQ. V was trimmed by 4 bases and J by 0 bases, leaving 13 bases between them. The CDR3 contains 16 residues. The CDR3 DNA follows: TGTGCCAGCAGCCCGCAGGCGGTCAGCTCCTACAATGAGCAGTTCTTC. Translating it yields CASSPQAVSSYNEQFF.

The genes are TRBV28 and TRBJ1-6; D is perhaps TRBD1 (6 bases). This CDR3 is 14 amino acids long. Per the germline V gene, CDR1 is MDHEN and CDR2 is SYDVKM. V lost 4 bases, J lost 9 bases, and 13 bases lay in between. The CDR3 region is CASSSTGLGSPLHF. Written as DNA, the CDR3 is TGTGCCAGCAGTTCTACAGGGTTGGGTTCACCCCTCCACTTT.

The chain employs TRBV4-1 and TRBJ2-1, with D unclear. The V and J ends lost 3 bases and 2 bases respectively, with 11 bases between them. The length of the CDR3 is 15 residues. The germline V gene encodes CDR1 MGHRA and CDR2 YSYEKL. The chain's CDR3 is CASSQETVTYNEQFF. CDR3 DNA sequence: TGCGCCAGCAGCCAGGAGACCGTGACCTACAATGAGCAGTTCTTC.

This chain uses TRBV6-5 with TRBJ1-6, with 7 nucleotides matching TRBD1. CDR3 size: 15 residues. J lost 4 bases, V lost 7 bases, and 7 bases had no gene match. Germline V gene data show CDR1 as MNHEY and CDR2 as SVGAGI. As DNA, the CDR3 is TGTGCCAGCACTAAAGGGACAGCTTATAATTCACCCCTCCACTTT. Translation: CASTKGTAYNSPLHF.

This clone showed up just once. This chain uses TRBV6-5 with TRBJ1-5; no clear D. The CDR3 covers 14 residues. V dropped 1 base and J dropped 4 bases, with 8 bases sitting between them. Germline loops: CDR1 MNHEY, CDR2 SVGAGI. The CDR3: CASSYYPGNQPQHF. The CDR3 nucleotides are TGTGCCAGCAGTTACTATCCGGGGAATCAGCCCCAGCATTTT.

This chain joins TRBV6-2 or TRBV6-3 and TRBJ2-2; D unresolved. Trimming took 3 bases from V and 4 from J, leaving 18 bases between them. Per germline, CDR1 MNHEY and CDR2 SVGEGT. The CDR3 is 17 residues long. The CDR3 DNA sequence: TGTGCCAGCAGTTATAAAATCCGGATGGGCGGCACCGGGGAGCTGTTTTTT. Amino acid sequence: CASSYKIRMGGTGELFF.

The chain combines TRBV5-4 with TRBJ2-4; D may correspond to TRBD1 or TRBD2 (5 bases each). CDR3 length: 16 residues. CDR1 is SGHNT and CDR2 is YYREEE in the germline V gene (reference sequence). V was pared by 2 bases and J by 1 base, with 13 bases between. The CDR3 region is CASSLPGTGAKNIQYF. As DNA, the CDR3 is TGTGCCAGCAGCTTACCCGGGACCGGGGCCAAAAACATTCAGTACTTC.

The chain couples TRBV10-3 to TRBJ2-7; TRBD2 is a possible D gene (6 bases). Per germline, CDR1 ENHRY and CDR2 SYGVKD. V was trimmed by 3 bases and J by 3 bases, leaving 15 bases between them. This CDR3 comprises 15 residues. This CDR3 reads CAISERTGALYEQYF. DNA for the CDR3: TGTGCCATCAGTGAAAGGACGGGAGCTCTCTACGAGCAGTACTTC.

The rearrangement uses TRBV6-4 and TRBJ2-3; D not resolved. The CDR3 is made up of 17 amino acids. Trimming shortened V by 2 bases and J by 0 bases, and 15 bases separated the two germline ends. The germline V gene has CDR1 MRHNA and CDR2 SNTAGT. CDR3 nucleotide sequence: TGTGCCAGCAGTGACGCCCCACTCTCTTCTAGCACAGATACGCAGTATTTT. Protein: CASSDAPLSSSTDTQYF.

The genes are TRBV5-5 and TRBJ1-5; a weak D match, TRBD1 (5 bases). Germline lookup yields CDR1 SGHKS and CDR2 YYEKEE (reference sequence). Trimming shortened V by 4 bases and J by 6 bases, and 17 bases separated the two germline ends. CDR3 length: 15 amino acids. CDR3 sequence reads: CASSLRGGEGQPQHF. CDR3 bases: TGTGCCAGCAGCCTTAGGGGCGGGGAAGGTCAGCCCCAGCATTTT.

Here the CDR3 reads CASSLRGPLGNEQFF. The CDR3, as DNA: TGTGCCAGCAGCTTAAGGGGACCCCTGGGGAATGAGCAGTTCTTC. The rearrangement uses TRBV7-2 and TRBJ2-1; possibly TRBD1 or TRBD2 for D (5 bases each). The CDR3 covers 15 residues. The V and J ends lost 2 bases and 7 bases respectively, with 15 bases between them. Germline lookup yields CDR1 SGHTA and CDR2 FQGNSA.